Below are 4 T cell receptor beta chains sequenced from a single sample in a study of CD8 T cells in Susac syndrome. The RNA input was about 0.5 to 1 ug, and it was reverse transcribed with random hexamers. TCRdb re-analysed the immunoSEQ multiplex PCR reads in MiXCR, keeping a single row per CDR3 protein. The sample carries 200,000 to 300,000 distinct CDR3 sequences, about 96% recorded once. Sequenced sample: CD4+ T cells from PBMCs. All receptors derive from a human donor with Susac syndrome.

The gene calls are TRBV12-3 or TRBV12-4 and TRBJ2-7; 13 positions agree with TRBD2. V trimming: 2 bases; J trimming: 6 bases; junction bases outside the gene matches: 7. CDR3 size: 16 residues. CDR3 sequence reads: CASSLRLAGGPPEQYF. The DNA for the CDR3 is TGTGCCAGCAGTTTAAGACTAGCGGGAGGTCCACCCGAGCAGTACTTC.

The chain joins TRBV20-1 to TRBJ1-5; D unclear. Germline V gene sequence: CDR1 DFQATT, CDR2 SNEGSKA (reference sequence). The CDR3 contains 15 residues. The ends were cut back, 0 bases at V and 7 bases at J, with 16 bases in the middle. The CDR3 DNA is TGCAGTGCTAGAGATTCATCGGCGGCAGGACAGCCCCAGCATTTT. Protein: CSARDSSAAGQPQHF.

This clonotype occurred once. The J gene is TRBJ2-5, the V gene TRBV28; TRBD1 matches 8 bases. The germline V gene has CDR1 MDHEN and CDR2 SYDVKM. Losses at the gene ends were 4 bases for V and 5 bases for J; bases not matched to a gene: 6. The CDR3 covers 14 residues. DNA for the CDR3: TGTGCCAGCAGTTCGGCAGGGGGCTTGGAGACCCAGTACTTC. It encodes CASSSAGGLETQYF.

The V and J genes are TRBV4-1 and TRBJ1-5; D remains unclear. The germline V gene has CDR1 MGHRA and CDR2 YSYEKL. V was shortened by 0 bases and J by 7 bases, with 7 bases between the two germline ends. The CDR3 runs 13 residues. The CDR3 reads CASSQDTYQPQHF. Here the CDR3 DNA reads TGCGCCAGCAGCCAAGATACCTACCAGCCCCAGCATTTT.